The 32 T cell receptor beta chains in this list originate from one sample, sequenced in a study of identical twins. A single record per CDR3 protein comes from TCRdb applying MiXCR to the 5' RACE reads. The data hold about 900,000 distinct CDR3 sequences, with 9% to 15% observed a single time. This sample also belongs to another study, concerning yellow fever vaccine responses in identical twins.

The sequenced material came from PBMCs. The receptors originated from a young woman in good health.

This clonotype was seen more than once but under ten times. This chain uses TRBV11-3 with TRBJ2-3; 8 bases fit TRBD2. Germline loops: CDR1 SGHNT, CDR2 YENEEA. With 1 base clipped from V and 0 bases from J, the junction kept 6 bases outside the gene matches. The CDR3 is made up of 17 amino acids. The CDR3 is CASSLGGRQSSTDTQYF. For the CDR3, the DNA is TGTGCCAGCAGCTTAGGCGGGAGGCAATCTAGCACAGATACGCAGTATTTT.

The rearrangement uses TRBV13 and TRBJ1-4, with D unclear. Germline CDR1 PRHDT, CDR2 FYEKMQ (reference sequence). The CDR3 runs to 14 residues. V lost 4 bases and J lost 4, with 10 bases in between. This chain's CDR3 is CASSYKGSNEKLFF. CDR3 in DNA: TGTGCCAGCAGCTACAAAGGGAGTAATGAAAAACTGTTTTTT. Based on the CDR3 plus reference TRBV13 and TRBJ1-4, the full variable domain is AAGVIQSPRHLIKEKRETATLKCYPIPRHDTVYWYQQGPGQDPQFLISFYEKMQSDKGSIPDRFSAQQFSDYHSELNMSSLELGDSALYFCASSYKGSNEKLFFGSGTQLSVL.

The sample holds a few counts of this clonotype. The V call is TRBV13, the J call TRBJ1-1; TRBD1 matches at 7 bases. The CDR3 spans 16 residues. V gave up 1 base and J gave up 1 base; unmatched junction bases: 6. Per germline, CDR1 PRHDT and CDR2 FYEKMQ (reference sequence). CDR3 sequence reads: CASSLAVKGANTEAFF. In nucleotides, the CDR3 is TGTGCCAGCAGCTTAGCGGTGAAGGGGGCGAACACTGAAGCTTTCTTT.

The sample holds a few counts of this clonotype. Here the CDR3 DNA reads TGTGCCAGCAGTTTGGCAGGGTCATTCAATGAGCAGTTCTTC. This sequence encodes CASSLAGSFNEQFF. The rearrangement joins TRBV12-3 or TRBV12-4 to TRBJ2-1; weak D call: TRBD1 (5 bases). V shed 3 bases and J shed 6 bases, with 12 bases lying between them. CDR3 length: 14 amino acids.

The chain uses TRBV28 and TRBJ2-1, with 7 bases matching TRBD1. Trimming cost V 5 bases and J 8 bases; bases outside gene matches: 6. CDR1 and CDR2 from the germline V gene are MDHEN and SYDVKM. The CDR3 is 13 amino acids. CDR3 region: CASSTGTAHEQFF. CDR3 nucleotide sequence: TGTGCCAGCAGTACCGGGACAGCGCATGAGCAGTTCTTC.

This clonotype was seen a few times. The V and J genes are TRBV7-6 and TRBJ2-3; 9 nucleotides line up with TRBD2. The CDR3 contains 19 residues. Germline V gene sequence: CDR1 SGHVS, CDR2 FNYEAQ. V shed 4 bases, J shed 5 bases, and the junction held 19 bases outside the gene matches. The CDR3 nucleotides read TGTGCCAGCAGCTCCAGACTAGCGGAGCGTTTCTTTAGGGAAGATACGCAGTATTTT. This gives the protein CASSSRLAERFFREDTQYF.

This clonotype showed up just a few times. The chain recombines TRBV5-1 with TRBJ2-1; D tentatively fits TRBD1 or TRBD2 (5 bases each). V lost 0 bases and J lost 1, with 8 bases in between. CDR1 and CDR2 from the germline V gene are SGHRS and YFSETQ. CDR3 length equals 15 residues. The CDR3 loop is CASSLGGKSYNEQFF. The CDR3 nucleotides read TGCGCCAGCAGCTTGGGGGGGAAGTCCTACAATGAGCAGTTCTTC. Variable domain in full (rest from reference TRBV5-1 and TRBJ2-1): KAGVTQTPRYLIKTRGQQVTLSCSPISGHRSVSWYQQTPGQGLQFLFEYFSETQRNKGNFPGRFSGRQFSNSRSEMNVSTLELGDSALYLCASSLGGKSYNEQFFGPGTRLTVL.

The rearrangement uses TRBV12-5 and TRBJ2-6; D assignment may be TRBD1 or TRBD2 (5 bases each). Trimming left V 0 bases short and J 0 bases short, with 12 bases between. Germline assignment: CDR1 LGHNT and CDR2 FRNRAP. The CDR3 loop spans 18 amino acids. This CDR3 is CASGLVRDGSSGANVLTF. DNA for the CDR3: TGTGCTAGTGGTTTGGTACGGGACGGAAGCTCTGGGGCCAACGTCCTGACTTTC.

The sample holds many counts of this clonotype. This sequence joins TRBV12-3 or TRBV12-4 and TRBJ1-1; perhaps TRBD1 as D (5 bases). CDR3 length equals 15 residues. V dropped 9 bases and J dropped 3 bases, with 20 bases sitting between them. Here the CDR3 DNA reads TGTGCCAGTTGGCTGGACAATTATTTGTACACTGAAGCTTTCTTT. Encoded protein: CASWLDNYLYTEAFF.

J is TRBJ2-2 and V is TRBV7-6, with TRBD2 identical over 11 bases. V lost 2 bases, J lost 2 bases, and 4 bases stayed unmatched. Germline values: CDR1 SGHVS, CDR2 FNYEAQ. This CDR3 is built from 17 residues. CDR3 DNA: TGTGCCAGCAGCTTACCACTAGCGGGGGTTAACACCGGGGAGCTGTTTTTT. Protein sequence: CASSLPLAGVNTGELFF.

CDR3 amino acids: CASTGSGRGILEQYF. The CDR3 bases are TGTGCCAGCACAGGTAGCGGGAGAGGAATTCTCGAGCAGTACTTC. V and J are TRBV7-9 and TRBJ2-7; TRBD2 aligns across 9 bases. Germline V gene lookup returns CDR1 SEHNR and CDR2 FQNEAQ (reference sequence). There are 15 residues in the CDR3. V gave up 7 bases and J gave up 6 bases; unmatched junction bases: 13.

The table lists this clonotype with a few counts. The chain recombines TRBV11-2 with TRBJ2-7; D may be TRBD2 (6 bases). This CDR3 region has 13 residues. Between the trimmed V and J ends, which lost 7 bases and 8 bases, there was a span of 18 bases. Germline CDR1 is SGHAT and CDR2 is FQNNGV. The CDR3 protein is CASKPGLPFQQYF. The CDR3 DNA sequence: TGTGCCAGCAAACCGGGACTTCCCTTTCAGCAGTACTTC.

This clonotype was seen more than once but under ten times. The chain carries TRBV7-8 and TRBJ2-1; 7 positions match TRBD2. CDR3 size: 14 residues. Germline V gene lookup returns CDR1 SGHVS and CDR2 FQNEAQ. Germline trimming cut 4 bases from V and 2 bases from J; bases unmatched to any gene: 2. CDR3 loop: CASSWEGTYNEQFF. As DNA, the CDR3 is TGTGCCAGCAGCTGGGAGGGAACCTACAATGAGCAGTTCTTC.

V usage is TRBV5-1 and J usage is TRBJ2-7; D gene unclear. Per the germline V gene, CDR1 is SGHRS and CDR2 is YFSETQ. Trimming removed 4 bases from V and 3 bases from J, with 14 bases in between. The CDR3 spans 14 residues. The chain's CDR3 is CASSLGRTYYEQYF. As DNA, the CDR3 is TGCGCCAGCAGCCTCGGGCGAACTTACTACGAGCAGTACTTC.

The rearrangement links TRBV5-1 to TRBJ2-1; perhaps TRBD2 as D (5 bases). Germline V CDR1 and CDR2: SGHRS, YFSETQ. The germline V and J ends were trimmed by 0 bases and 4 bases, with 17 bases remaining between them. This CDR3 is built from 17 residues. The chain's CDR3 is CASSLDGAARIYNEQFF. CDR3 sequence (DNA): TGCGCCAGCAGCTTGGATGGAGCGGCGCGGATATACAATGAGCAGTTCTTC.

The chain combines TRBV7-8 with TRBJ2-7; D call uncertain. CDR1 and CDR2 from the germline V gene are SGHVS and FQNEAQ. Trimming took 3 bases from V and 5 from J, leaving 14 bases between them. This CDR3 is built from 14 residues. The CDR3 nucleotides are TGTGCCAGCAGCTTGATTCTTAAAGAGAACGAGCAGTACTTC. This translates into CASSLILKENEQYF.

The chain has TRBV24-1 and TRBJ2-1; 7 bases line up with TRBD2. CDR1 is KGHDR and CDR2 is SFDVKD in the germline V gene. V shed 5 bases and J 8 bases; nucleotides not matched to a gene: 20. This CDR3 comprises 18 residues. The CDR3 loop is CATSGGIQPLRELDEQFF. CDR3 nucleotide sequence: TGTGCCACCAGTGGCGGGATTCAACCCTTGCGGGAGCTCGATGAGCAGTTCTTC.

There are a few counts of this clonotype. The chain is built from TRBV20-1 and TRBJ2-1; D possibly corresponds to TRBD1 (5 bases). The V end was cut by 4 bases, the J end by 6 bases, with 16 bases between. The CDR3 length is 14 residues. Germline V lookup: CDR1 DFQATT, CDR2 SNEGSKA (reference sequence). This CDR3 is CSATGFLSVNEQFF. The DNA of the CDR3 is TGCAGTGCTACAGGGTTTCTCTCGGTCAATGAGCAGTTCTTC.

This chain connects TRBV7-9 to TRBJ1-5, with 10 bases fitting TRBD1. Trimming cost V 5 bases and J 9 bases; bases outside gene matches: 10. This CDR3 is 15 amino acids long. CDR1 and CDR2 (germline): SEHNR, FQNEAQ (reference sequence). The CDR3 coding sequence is TGTGCCAGCAGCATCGGGACAGGGGCAATGGGGCCCCAGCATTTT. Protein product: CASSIGTGAMGPQHF.

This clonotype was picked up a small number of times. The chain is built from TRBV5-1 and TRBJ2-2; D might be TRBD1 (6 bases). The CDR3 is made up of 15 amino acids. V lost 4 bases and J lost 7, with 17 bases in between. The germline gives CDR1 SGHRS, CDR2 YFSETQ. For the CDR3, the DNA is TGCGCCAGCAGCCCTGGGGTACAGGGAATCGGGGAGCTGTTTTTT. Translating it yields CASSPGVQGIGELFF.

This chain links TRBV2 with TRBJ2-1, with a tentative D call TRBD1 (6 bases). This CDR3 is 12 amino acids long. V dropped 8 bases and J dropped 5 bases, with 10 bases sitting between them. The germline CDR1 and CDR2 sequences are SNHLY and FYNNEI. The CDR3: CASGTPNNEQFF. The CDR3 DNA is TGTGCCAGCGGGACACCAAACAATGAGCAGTTCTTC.

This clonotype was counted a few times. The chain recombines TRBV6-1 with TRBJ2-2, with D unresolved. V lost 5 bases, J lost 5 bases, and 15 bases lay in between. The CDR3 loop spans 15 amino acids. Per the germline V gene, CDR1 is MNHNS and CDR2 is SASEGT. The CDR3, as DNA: TGTGCCAGCAGTAAGATCCCGGGCCAAACCGGGGAGCTGTTTTTT. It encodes CASSKIPGQTGELFF.

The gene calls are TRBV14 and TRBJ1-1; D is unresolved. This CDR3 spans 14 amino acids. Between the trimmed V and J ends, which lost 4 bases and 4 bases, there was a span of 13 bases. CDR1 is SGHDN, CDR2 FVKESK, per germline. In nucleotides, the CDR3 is TGTGCCAGCAGCCTCCAGACACCCTTCACTGAAGCTTTCTTT. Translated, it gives CASSLQTPFTEAFF. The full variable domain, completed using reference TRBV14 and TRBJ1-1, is EAGVTQFPSHSVIEKGQTVTLRCDPISGHDNLYWYRRVMGKEIKFLLHFVKESKQDESGMPNNRFLAERTGGTYSTLKVQPAELEDSGVYFCASSLQTPFTEAFFGQGTRLTVV.

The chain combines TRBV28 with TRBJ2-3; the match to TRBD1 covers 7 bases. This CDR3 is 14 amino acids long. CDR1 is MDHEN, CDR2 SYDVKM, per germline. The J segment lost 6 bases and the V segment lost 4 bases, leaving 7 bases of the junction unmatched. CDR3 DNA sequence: TGTGCCAGCAGTTGGACAGGATTGATCGATACGCAGTATTTT. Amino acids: CASSWTGLIDTQYF.

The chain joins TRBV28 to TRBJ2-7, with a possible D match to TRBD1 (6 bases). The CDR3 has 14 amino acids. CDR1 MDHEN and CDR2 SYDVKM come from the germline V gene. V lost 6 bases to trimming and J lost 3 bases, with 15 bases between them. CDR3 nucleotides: TGTGCCAGCAGCCCAGGAGCAGGGGACTACGAGCAGTACGTC. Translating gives CASSPGAGDYEQYV.

CDR3 DNA sequence: TGTGCCAGCAGCAAGGGACTAGCGGGGAACTACGAGCAGTACTTC. This codes for CASSKGLAGNYEQYF. This chain uses TRBV5-5 with TRBJ2-7; TRBD2 agrees at 13 bases. V was pared by 4 bases and J by 3 bases, with 4 bases of the junction left unmatched. Germline V gene lookup returns CDR1 SGHKS and CDR2 YYEKEE (reference sequence). This CDR3 is 15 amino acids long.

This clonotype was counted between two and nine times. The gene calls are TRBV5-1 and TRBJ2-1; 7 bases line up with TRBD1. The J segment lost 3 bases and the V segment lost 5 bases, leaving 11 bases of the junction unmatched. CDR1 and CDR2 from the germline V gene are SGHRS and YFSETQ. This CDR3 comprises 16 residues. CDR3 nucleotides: TGCGCCAGCAGGTGGGGTCGGAGACAGGGCTACAATGAGCAGTTCTTC. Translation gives CASRWGRRQGYNEQFF.

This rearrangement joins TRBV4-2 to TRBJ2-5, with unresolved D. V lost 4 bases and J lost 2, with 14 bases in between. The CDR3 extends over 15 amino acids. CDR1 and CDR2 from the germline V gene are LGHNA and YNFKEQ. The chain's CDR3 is CASSRKSDLQETQYF. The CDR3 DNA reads TGTGCCAGCAGCCGAAAAAGTGACTTGCAAGAGACCCAGTACTTC.

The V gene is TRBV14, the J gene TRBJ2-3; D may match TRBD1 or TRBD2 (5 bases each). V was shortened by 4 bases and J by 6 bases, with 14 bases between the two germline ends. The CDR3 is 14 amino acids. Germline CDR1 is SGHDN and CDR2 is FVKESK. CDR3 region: CASSPGRPRDTQYF. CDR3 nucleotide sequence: TGTGCCAGCAGCCCGGGACGGCCTAGGGATACGCAGTATTTT.

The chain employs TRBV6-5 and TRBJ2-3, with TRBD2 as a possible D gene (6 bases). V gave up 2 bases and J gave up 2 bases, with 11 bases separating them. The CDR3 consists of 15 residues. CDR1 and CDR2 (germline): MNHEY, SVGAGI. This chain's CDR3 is CASSYGRGNTDTQYF. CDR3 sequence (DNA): TGTGCCAGCAGTTACGGGCGGGGAAACACAGATACGCAGTATTTT.

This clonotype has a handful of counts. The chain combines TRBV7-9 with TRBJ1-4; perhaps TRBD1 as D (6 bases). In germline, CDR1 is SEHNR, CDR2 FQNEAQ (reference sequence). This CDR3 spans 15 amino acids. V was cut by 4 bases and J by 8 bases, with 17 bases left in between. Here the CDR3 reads CASSSQGGGNEKLFF. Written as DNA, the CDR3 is TGTGCCAGCAGCTCCCAAGGGGGAGGTAACGAAAAACTGTTTTTT.

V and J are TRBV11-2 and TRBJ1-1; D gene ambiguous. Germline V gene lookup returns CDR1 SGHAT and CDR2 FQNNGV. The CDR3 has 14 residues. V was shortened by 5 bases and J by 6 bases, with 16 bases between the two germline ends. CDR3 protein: CASSPSWAAAEAFF. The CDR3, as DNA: TGTGCCAGCAGCCCTAGTTGGGCAGCAGCTGAAGCTTTCTTT.